This is a list of T cell receptor beta chains from one sample in a study of shared clonotypes between healthy human individuals. Sequencing was performed with immunoSEQ multiplex PCR; in TCRdb, only in-frame clones are kept and a portion is missing. The sample has roughly 1 million clones, roughly 80% seen once. The sequenced sample consisted of memory CD4+ T cells sorted from blood. These receptors originate from a man between 18 and 29 years old in good health. Both conserved end residues are part of each CDR3. A D gene is named only where the DNA matches it firmly. Clone sizes are given selectively: once, few, many, or a class where the clone is expanded.

- - TRBJ1-5 TRBV6-5 CASSSRDRQPQHF TGTGCCAGCAGTAGCAGGGACCGTCAGCCCCAGCATTTT
- - TRBJ2-5 TRBV5-4 CASSLGSTETQYF TGTGCCAGCAGCTTGGGTAGCACAGAGACCCAGTACTTC
- - TRBJ2-7 TRBV1 CTSSQEGEGQGLPYEQYF TGCACCAGCAGCCAAGAAGGTGAAGGACAGGGGTTGCCCTACGAGCAGTACTTC
- - TRBJ1-6 TRBV28 CASHRPRSPLHF TGTGCCAGCCACCGCCCGCGATCACCCCTCCACTTT
- - TRBJ2-5 TRBV5-6 CASSSYEGARGETQYF TGTGCCAGCAGCTCGTATGAGGGAGCTAGGGGCGAGACCCAGTACTTC
TRBD2 - TRBJ2-5 TRBV9 CASSVGSSGGTQETQYF TGTGCCAGCAGCGTAGGGAGTAGCGGGGGCACACAAGAGACCCAGTACTTC
- many TRBJ1-5 TRBV2 CASTSDSALGQPQHF TGTGCCAGCACATCGGACAGTGCTCTGGGGCAGCCCCAGCATTTT
- - TRBJ2-2 TRBV6-5 CASSYRVETGELFF TGTGCCAGCAGTTACCGGGTCGAGACCGGGGAGCTGTTTTTT
- - TRBJ1-3 TRBV19 CASSMNGASDGNTIYF TGTGCCAGTAGTATGAACGGAGCCTCCGACGGAAACACCATATATTTT
- few TRBJ2-1 TRBV11-3 CASSLPGSDEQFF TGTGCCAGCAGCTTACCCGGGTCCGATGAGCAGTTCTTC
TRBD1 - TRBJ1-2 TRBV7-2 CASSPRMTGTGGGYTF TGTGCCAGCAGCCCCCGGATGACCGGGACAGGGGGCGGCTACACCTTC
TRBD2 - TRBJ2-3 TRBV7-6 CASSLASGGVPHTDTQYF TGTGCCAGCAGCTTAGCGTCTGGGGGGGTACCACACACAGATACGCAGTATTTT
- - TRBJ1-1 TRBV6-5 CASRSPRLNEAFF TGTGCCAGCAGGTCCCCACGGCTTAATGAAGCTTTCTTT
TRBD1 - TRBJ2-7 TRBV6-1 CASSAGQGGEQYF TGTGCCAGCAGCGCAGGACAGGGCGGCGAGCAGTACTTC
- - TRBJ2-5 TRBV7-7 CASSGGQPQETQYF TGTGCTAGCAGCGGGGGACAGCCCCAAGAGACCCAGTACTTC
- once TRBJ2-2 TRBV4-3 CASSQEGGSSGELFF TGCGCCAGCAGCCAAGAGGGGGGTAGCTCCGGGGAGCTGTTTTTT
- - TRBJ2-4 TRBV11-2 CASSLDRVDIQYF TGTGCCAGCAGCTTAGACAGGGTGGACATTCAGTACTTC
- - TRBJ1-2 TRBV6-1 CASSEPGKMGNYTF TGTGCCAGCAGTGAACCCGGAAAAATGGGTAACTACACCTTC
TRBD1 - TRBJ1-2 TRBV5-1 CASSVTGRSANYGYTF TGCGCCAGCAGCGTGACAGGGAGGTCGGCTAACTATGGCTACACCTTC
TRBD1 many TRBJ2-3 TRBV19 CASNSGQALSTDTQYF TGTGCCAGTAACTCAGGACAGGCCCTTAGCACAGATACGCAGTATTTT
- - TRBJ2-5 TRBV6-1 CASSEASQYF TGTGCCAGCAGTGAAGCCTCCCAGTACTTC
- - TRBJ2-1 TRBV11-3 CASSPGLPNEQFF TGTGCCAGCAGCCCGGGACTTCCCAATGAGCAGTTCTTC
- once TRBJ1-5 TRBV28 CASSLVGGRQPQHF TGTGCCAGCAGTTTGGTGGGGGGCCGACAGCCCCAGCATTTT
TRBD1 - TRBJ1-3 TRBV19 CASSIGTGLSGNTIYF TGTGCCAGTAGTATCGGGACAGGACTCTCTGGAAACACCATATATTTT
- once TRBJ1-4 TRBV11-2 CASSLGQINEKLFF TGTGCCAGCAGCTTAGGGCAGATTAATGAAAAACTGTTTTTT
TRBD1 - TRBJ1-2 TRBV6-1 CASSGFRQGVSEGRGYTF TGTGCCAGCAGTGGATTTCGACAGGGCGTATCTGAAGGTCGCGGCTACACCTTC
- - TRBJ2-7 TRBV6-1 CASSAGPGSSYEQYF TGTGCCAGCAGTGCAGGTCCGGGCAGCTCCTACGAGCAGTACTTC
- - TRBJ2-2 TRBV5-1 CASRQETGELFF TGCGCCAGCCGACAGGAAACCGGGGAGCTGTTTTTT
- - TRBJ2-5 TRBV28 CASSSWGAQYF TGTGCCAGCAGTTCTTGGGGGGCCCAGTACTTC
TRBD1 - TRBJ2-2 TRBV7-2 CASSLAPGQGRAGELFF TGTGCCAGCAGCTTAGCACCGGGACAGGGAAGGGCCGGGGAGCTGTTTTTT
- - TRBJ1-2 TRBV5-6 CASSPTKGYGYTF TGTGCCAGCAGTCCGACAAAAGGCTATGGCTACACCTTC
- - TRBJ2-1 TRBV5-1 CASSPRGLDYNEQFF TGCGCCAGCAGCCCCCGAGGGCTAGACTACAATGAGCAGTTCTTC
TRBD1 - TRBJ2-7 TRBV6-5 CATKQGSYEQYF TGTGCCACAAAACAGGGGTCCTACGAGCAGTACTTC
- - TRBJ2-7 TRBV11-3 CASSFGGSYEQYF TGTGCCAGCAGCTTTGGGGGAAGCTACGAGCAGTACTTC
TRBD1 - TRBJ1-2 TRBV10-1 CASSDSRTGYGYTF TGCGCCAGCAGTGATAGCAGGACAGGGTATGGCTACACCTTC
TRBD2 - TRBJ2-5 TRBV29-1 CSVVTSGRTSAGTQYF TGCAGCGTTGTTACTAGCGGGCGGACCTCGGCGGGGACCCAGTACTTC
- - TRBJ2-3 TRBV5-1 CASSFVGQSTDTQYF TGCGCCAGCAGCTTTGTGGGACAATCCACAGATACGCAGTATTTT
TRBD1 - TRBJ1-2 TRBV7-9 CASSPTNIGTGGKDGYTF TGTGCCAGCAGCCCCACGAACATCGGGACAGGGGGTAAGGATGGCTACACCTTC
TRBD2 - TRBJ2-1 TRBV5-6 CASSSGLMSYNEQFF TGTGCCAGCAGTTCGGGACTAATGTCCTACAATGAGCAGTTCTTC
- - TRBJ2-7 TRBV7-6 CASSSGPSYEQYF TGTGCCAGCAGCTCCGGGCCCTCCTACGAGCAGTACTTC
- - TRBJ1-2 TRBV5-5 CASSLDPTGQRLYGYTF TGTGCCAGCAGCTTGGACCCCACCGGACAGCGTCTTTATGGCTACACCTTC
- few TRBJ2-7 TRBV7-9 CASSPTGRPEQYF TGTGCCAGCAGCCCGACCGGGAGACCCGAGCAGTACTTC
- - TRBJ2-2 TRBV30 CAWTPGGTATGELFF TGTGCCTGGACCCCGGGTGGCACTGCCACCGGGGAGCTGTTTTTT
- - TRBJ2-1 TRBV9 CASSALVGAGEQFF TGTGCCAGCAGCGCCTTGGTGGGGGCAGGGGAGCAGTTCTTC
- - TRBJ2-6 TRBV2 CASSEGGFGANVLTF TGTGCCAGCAGTGAAGGTGGGTTTGGGGCCAACGTCCTGACTTTC
TRBD1 few TRBJ1-2 TRBV6-1 CASSERGTGSGYTF TGTGCCAGCAGTGAAAGGGGGACAGGGAGCGGCTACACCTTC
TRBD1 - TRBJ2-3 TRBV5-1 CATSRQGAGTDTQYF TGCGCCACCTCCCGGCAGGGGGCGGGCACAGATACGCAGTATTTT
- - TRBJ2-5 TRBV7-2 CASSRRGPVTQYF TGTGCCAGCAGCCGTCGGGGGCCGGTGACCCAGTACTTC